The clone carrying this TCR beta chain was seen only once. Its antigen is still unknown. Caucasian adults residing in Nashville, Tennessee made up all the donors. The split of CD4+ cells yielded CD45RA+ naive and CD45RA-negative memory subsets. These data are taken from a study of shared clonotypes between healthy human individuals. CDR1 and CDR2 (germline): WSHSY, SAAADI. This CDR3 region has 17 residues. With 8 bases clipped from V and 0 bases from J, the junction kept 5 bases outside the gene matches. Whole-study results and caveats: Rarefaction exposed incomplete sorted-subset sequencing despite large depth.

Some clones are missing from TCRdb's copy, which holds only in-frame ones; the method was immunoSEQ multiplex PCR. The table records some 1.5 million clones, around 98% of them present only once. This sequence was found in a man aged 30 to 39 in good health. The V call is TRBV10-2, the J call TRBJ2-4; TRBD2 matches at 15 bases. Sequencing was carried out using naive CD4+ T cells sorted from blood. Noted subset: CD45RA+ positively selected. DNA of the CDR3: TGCGCCAGCTGCCCGGGACTAGCGGGAGGAGCCAAAAACATTCAGTACTTC. Its translation: CASCPGLAGGAKNIQYF.